This T cell receptor beta chain was recorded in a study of CD8+ T cells in alopecia areata. Study results and limitations: Scalp clonality and expanded CD8+ clones among the top 100 were significantly decreased by tofacitinib.

Worth noting for this clone: The antigen is not known.

The germline CDR1 and CDR2 sequences are MNHEY and SVGAGI. V gave up 6 bases and J gave up 4 bases, with 10 bases separating them. CDR3 length: 12 amino acids. The treatment denotes: oral pan-JAK inhibitor, 5-10 mg twice daily. As the sequencing template, cDNA was produced by extracting RNA and reverse transcribing it. Here immunoSEQ multiplex PCR was the method, and the copy in TCRdb shows in-frame clones only, minus some. The table includes 100,000 to 150,000 clones, approximately 60% detected once. The TCR comes from a human donor with alopecia areata. V and J are TRBV6-5 and TRBJ2-7, with a tentative D call TRBD2 (5 bases). Sequencing was performed on CD4+ T cells sorted from blood, taken at week 4, from a patient treated with tofacitinib. The CDR3 is CASSRDPYEQYF. CDR3 bases: TGTGCCAGCAGCCGGGATCCATACGAGCAGTACTTC.